This passage covers 14 T cell receptor beta chains from one sample sequenced in a study of shared clonotypes between healthy human individuals. The data were produced by immunoSEQ multiplex PCR, yet TCRdb's version contains in-frame clones alone and is incomplete. This table has just under 350,000 clones, less than 75% appearing once. Sequenced material: memory CD4+ T cells sorted from blood. Subset denoted: CD45RA-negative fraction. Receptors originate from a man aged 30 to 45 in good health.

The chain uses TRBV6-1 and TRBJ1-1; D unclear. There are 11 residues in the CDR3. CDR1 MNHNS and CDR2 SASEGT come from the germline V gene. Trimming shortened V by 6 bases and J by 5 bases, and 7 bases separated the two germline ends. In nucleotides, the CDR3 is TGTGCCAGCAGCCTAGGGACTGAAGCTTTCTTT. This encodes CASSLGTEAFF.

Here the CDR3 DNA reads TGTGCCAGCAGTGAATTTGGGGTTTGGCAGACTAGCAATCAGCCCCAGCATTTT. As protein: CASSEFGVWQTSNQPQHF. The chain combines TRBV6-1 with TRBJ1-5, with unresolved D. V lost 2 bases and J lost 0, with 17 bases in between. Germline V gene data show CDR1 as MNHNS and CDR2 as SASEGT. This CDR3 is 18 amino acids long.

This chain joins TRBV18 and TRBJ2-1; 7 positions agree with TRBD2. The V gene's germline CDR1 is KGHSH and CDR2 LQKENI. CDR3 size: 14 residues. Trimming cost V 5 bases and J 7 bases; bases outside gene matches: 8. This chain's CDR3 is CASSTRTSFNEQFF. The CDR3, as DNA: TGTGCCAGCTCAACACGGACTAGTTTTAATGAGCAGTTCTTC.

The table lists this clone with a count of one. V is TRBV2 and J is TRBJ2-7, with D possibly TRBD1 on 6 matching bases. Per the germline V gene, CDR1 is SNHLY and CDR2 is FYNNEI. CDR3 length: 13 residues. V lost 6 bases to trimming and J lost 1 base, with 10 bases between them. DNA of the CDR3: TGTGCCAGCAGATCGGACAGTTCCTACGAGCAGTACTTC. It specifies CASRSDSSYEQYF. Using reference TRBV2 and TRBJ2-7 for the parts outside the CDR3, the full variable domain is EPEVTQTPSHQVTQMGQEVILRCVPISNHLYFYWYRQILGQKVEFLVSFYNNEISEKSEIFDDQFSVERPDGSNFTLKIRSTKLEDSAMYFCASRSDSSYEQYFGPGTRLTVT.

This sequence joins TRBV18 and TRBJ1-1; TRBD1 aligns across 8 bases. V lost 5 bases to trimming and J lost 0 bases; unmatched junction nucleotides: 5. Germline V gives CDR1 KGHSH, CDR2 LQKENI. The CDR3 runs 15 residues. CDR3 sequence reads: CASSARQGMNTEAFF. CDR3 in DNA: TGTGCCAGCTCAGCAAGACAGGGGATGAACACTGAAGCTTTCTTT.

The chain links TRBV18 to TRBJ1-5; 7 bases match TRBD1. V lost 6 bases and J lost 2; bases outside the gene matches: 7. Per germline, CDR1 KGHSH and CDR2 LQKENI. This CDR3 is built from 15 residues. The CDR3, as DNA: TGTGCCAGCTCCCGGGGACAGTCGGGCAATCAGCCCCAGCATTTT. Translating gives CASSRGQSGNQPQHF.

V gene TRBV27 combines with J gene TRBJ2-5, with unresolved D. Trimming removed 4 bases at V and 5 bases at J, with 5 bases between. The CDR3 is made up of 11 amino acids. Germline V lookup: CDR1 MNHEY, CDR2 SMNVEV (reference sequence). CDR3 DNA: TGTGCCAGCAGTTCGGCGGAGACCCAGTACTTC. Protein product: CASSSAETQYF.

The chain carries TRBV14 and TRBJ1-2; D uncertain. V dropped 0 bases and J dropped 8 bases, with 10 bases sitting between them. The CDR3 sequence is 13 residues long. The germline CDR1 and CDR2 sequences are SGHDN and FVKESK. Here the CDR3 reads CASSQDLVGGYTF. CDR3 coding DNA: TGTGCCAGCAGCCAAGACCTTGTAGGCGGCTACACCTTC.

This chain connects TRBV28 to TRBJ1-2; no definite D call. Trimming removed 4 bases from V and 5 bases from J, with 17 bases in between. The CDR3 loop spans 15 amino acids. Germline CDR1 is MDHEN and CDR2 is SYDVKM. CDR3 nucleotides: TGTGCCAGCAGTTCGGGAGGGAGGCTTGGTTATGGCTACACCTTC. Its translation: CASSSGGRLGYGYTF.

This chain's CDR3 is CASRFTGAPGAQYF. For the CDR3, the DNA is TGTGCCAGTAGATTCACCGGGGCCCCCGGGGCGCAGTACTTC. The V and J genes are TRBV19 and TRBJ2-7; D possibly matches TRBD1 or TRBD2 (5 bases each). V was trimmed by 6 bases and J by 9 bases, leaving 21 bases between them. Per germline, CDR1 LNHDA and CDR2 SQIVND (reference sequence). This CDR3 contains 14 residues.

V and J are TRBV29-1 and TRBJ2-2; a possible D gene is TRBD2 (5 bases). Germline-derived CDR1 and CDR2 are SQVTM and ANQGSEA. The CDR3 covers 12 residues. The germline V and J ends were trimmed by 6 bases and 0 bases, with 5 bases remaining between them. CDR3 sequence reads: CSVGANTGELFF. CDR3 sequence (DNA): TGCAGCGTGGGAGCGAACACCGGGGAGCTGTTTTTT.

V is TRBV5-1 and J is TRBJ1-1; no definite D call. CDR3 length: 15 residues. V was pared by 3 bases and J by 1 base, with 13 bases between. Germline values: CDR1 SGHRS, CDR2 YFSETQ. CDR3 protein: CASSSGGSRNTEAFF. In DNA, the CDR3 is TGCGCCAGCAGCTCGGGAGGGAGTCGGAACACTGAAGCTTTCTTT.

The chain recombines TRBV11-2 with TRBJ2-1, with 8 bases identical to TRBD2. Germline CDR1 is SGHAT and CDR2 is FQNNGV. The CDR3 runs to 15 residues. V was clipped by 4 bases and J by 9 bases; unmatched bases: 11. The chain's CDR3 is CASSSPGGPDFEQFF. DNA of the CDR3: TGTGCCAGCAGCTCCCCGGGGGGGCCCGATTTTGAGCAGTTCTTC.

This sequence joins TRBV15 and TRBJ2-2, with D hard to call. The CDR3 runs 18 residues. V was clipped by 5 bases and J by 5 bases, with 24 bases between them. Germline values: CDR1 LNHNV, CDR2 YYDKDF (reference sequence). The CDR3 sequence: CATSGLGPRLLLTGELFF. The CDR3 nucleotides read TGTGCCACCAGCGGGCTCGGGCCCAGGCTTCTCTTAACCGGGGAGCTGTTTTTT.